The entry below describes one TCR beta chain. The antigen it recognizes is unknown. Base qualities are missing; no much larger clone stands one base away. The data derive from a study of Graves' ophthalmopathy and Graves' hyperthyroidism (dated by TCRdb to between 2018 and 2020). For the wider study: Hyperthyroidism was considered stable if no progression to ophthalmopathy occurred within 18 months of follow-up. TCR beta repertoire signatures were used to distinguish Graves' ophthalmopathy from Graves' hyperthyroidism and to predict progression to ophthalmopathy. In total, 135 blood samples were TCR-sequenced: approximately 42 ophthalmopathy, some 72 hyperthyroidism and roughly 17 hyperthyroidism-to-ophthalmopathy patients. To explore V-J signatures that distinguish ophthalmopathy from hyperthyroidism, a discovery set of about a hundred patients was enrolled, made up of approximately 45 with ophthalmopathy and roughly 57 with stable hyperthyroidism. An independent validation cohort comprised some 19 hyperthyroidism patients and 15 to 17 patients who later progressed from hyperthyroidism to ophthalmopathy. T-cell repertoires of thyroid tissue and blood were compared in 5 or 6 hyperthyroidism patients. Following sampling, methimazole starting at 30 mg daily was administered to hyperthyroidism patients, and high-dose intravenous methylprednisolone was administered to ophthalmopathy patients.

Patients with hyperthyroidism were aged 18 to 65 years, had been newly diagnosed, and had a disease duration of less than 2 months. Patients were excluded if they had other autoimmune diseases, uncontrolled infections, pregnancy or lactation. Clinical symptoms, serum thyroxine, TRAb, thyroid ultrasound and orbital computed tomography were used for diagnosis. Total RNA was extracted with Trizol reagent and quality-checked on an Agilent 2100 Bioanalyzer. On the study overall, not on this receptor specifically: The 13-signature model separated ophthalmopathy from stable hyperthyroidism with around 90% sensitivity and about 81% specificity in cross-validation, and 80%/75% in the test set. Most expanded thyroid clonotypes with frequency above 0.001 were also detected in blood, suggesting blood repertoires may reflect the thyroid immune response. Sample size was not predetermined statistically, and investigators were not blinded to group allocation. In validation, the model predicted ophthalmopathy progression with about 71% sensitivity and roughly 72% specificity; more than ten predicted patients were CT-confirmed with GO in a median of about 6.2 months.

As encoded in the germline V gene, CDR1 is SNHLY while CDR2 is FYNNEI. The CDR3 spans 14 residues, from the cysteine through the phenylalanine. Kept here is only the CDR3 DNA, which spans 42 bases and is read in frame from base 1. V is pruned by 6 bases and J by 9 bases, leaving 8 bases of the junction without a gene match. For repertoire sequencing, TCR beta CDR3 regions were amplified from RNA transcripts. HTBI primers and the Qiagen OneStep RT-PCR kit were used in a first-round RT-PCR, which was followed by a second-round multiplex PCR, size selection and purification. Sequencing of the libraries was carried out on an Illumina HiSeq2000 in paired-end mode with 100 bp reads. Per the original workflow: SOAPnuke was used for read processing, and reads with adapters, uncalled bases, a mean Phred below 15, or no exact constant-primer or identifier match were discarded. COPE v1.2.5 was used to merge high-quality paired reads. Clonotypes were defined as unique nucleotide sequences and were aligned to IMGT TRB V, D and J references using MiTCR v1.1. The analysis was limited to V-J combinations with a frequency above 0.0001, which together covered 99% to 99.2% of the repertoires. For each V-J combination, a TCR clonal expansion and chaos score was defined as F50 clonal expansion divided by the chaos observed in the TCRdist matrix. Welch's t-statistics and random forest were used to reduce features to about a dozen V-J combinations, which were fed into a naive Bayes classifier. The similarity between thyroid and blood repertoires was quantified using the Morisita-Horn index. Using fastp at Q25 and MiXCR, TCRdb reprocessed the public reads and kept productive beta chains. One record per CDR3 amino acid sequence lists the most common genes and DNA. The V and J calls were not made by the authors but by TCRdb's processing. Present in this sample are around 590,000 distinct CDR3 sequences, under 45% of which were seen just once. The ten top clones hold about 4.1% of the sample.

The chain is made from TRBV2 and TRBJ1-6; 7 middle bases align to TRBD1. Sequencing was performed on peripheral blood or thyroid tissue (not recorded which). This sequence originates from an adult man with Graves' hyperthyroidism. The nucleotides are TGTGCCAGCAGGTGGGACAGAGGGACTTCACCCCTCCACTTT. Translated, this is CASRWDRGTSPLHF.